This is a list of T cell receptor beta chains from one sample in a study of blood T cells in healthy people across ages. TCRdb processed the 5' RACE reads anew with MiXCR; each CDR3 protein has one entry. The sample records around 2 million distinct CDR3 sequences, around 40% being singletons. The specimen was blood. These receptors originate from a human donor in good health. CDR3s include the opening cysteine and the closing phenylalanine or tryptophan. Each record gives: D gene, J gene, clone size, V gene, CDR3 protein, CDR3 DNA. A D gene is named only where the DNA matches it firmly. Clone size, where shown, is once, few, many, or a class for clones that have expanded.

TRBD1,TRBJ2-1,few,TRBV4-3,CASSQVDDRGRENEQFF,TGCGCCAGCAGCCAAGTCGATGACAGGGGGCGTGAGAATGAGCAGTTCTTC
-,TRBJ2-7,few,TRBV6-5,CASSYSGTQYEQYF,TGTGCCAGCAGTTACTCTGGGACTCAATACGAGCAGTACTTC
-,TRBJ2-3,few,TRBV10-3,CAIRTIAGVGEDTQYF,TGTGCCATCAGAACGATAGCAGGGGTTGGTGAGGATACGCAGTATTTT
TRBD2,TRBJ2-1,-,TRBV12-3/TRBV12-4,CASSSYSAGGQNEQFF,TGTGCCAGCAGTTCGTACTCAGCGGGGGGGCAAAATGAGCAGTTCTTC
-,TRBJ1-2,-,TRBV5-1,CASSLTANWGYGYTF,TGCGCCAGCAGCTTGACCGCAAACTGGGGATATGGCTACACCTTC
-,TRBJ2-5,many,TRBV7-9,CASSLLQGRQTQYF,TGTGCCAGCAGCTTGTTGCAGGGGAGACAGACCCAGTACTTC
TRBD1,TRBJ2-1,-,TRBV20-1,CSARDVDRGSSSYNEQFF,TGCAGTGCTAGAGATGTAGACAGGGGCTCTTCCTCCTACAATGAGCAGTTCTTC
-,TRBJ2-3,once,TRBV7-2,CASSLGISQATDTQYF,TGTGCCAGCAGCCTTGGGATCTCCCAGGCCACAGATACGCAGTATTTT
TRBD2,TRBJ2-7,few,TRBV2,CASQSSGGPYEQYF,TGTGCCAGCCAATCTAGCGGGGGTCCCTACGAGCAGTACTTC
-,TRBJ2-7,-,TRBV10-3,CAISPGPLNLSYEQYF,TGTGCCATCAGCCCGGGACCTTTAAACCTCTCCTACGAGCAGTACTTC
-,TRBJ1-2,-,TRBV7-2,CASSSGGRVYTF,TGTGCCAGCAGCTCGGGGGGCAGGGTTTACACCTTC
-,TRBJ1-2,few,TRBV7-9,CASSELYGYTF,TGTGCCAGCAGTGAGCTGTATGGCTACACCTTC
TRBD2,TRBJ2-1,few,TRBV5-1,CASSLDYSTSGGALVYNEQFF,TGCGCCAGCAGCTTGGATTATTCGACTAGCGGGGGGGCTCTGGTTTACAATGAGCAGTTCTTC
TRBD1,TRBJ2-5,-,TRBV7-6,CAGSLRDRFGETQYF,TGTGCCGGCAGCTTAAGGGACAGGTTTGGGGAGACCCAGTACTTC
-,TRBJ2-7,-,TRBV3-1,CASSQTPDEQYF,TGTGCCAGCAGCCAAACCCCAGACGAGCAGTACTTC
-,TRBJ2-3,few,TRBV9,CASSKAASTDTQYF,TGTGCCAGCAGCAAAGCAGCTAGCACAGATACGCAGTATTTT
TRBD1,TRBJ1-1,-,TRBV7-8,CASSRRGRGDTEAFF,TGTGCCAGCAGCCGCAGGGGGCGGGGGGACACTGAAGCTTTCTTT
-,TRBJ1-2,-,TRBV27,CASRLGHGYGYTF,TGTGCCAGCAGGTTGGGACACGGGTATGGCTACACCTTC
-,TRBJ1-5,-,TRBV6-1,CASSDRYNQPQHF,TGTGCCAGCAGCGACCGGTACAATCAGCCCCAGCATTTT
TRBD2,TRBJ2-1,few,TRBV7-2,CASRTPGLAGGLYEQFF,TGTGCCAGCAGGACTCCGGGACTAGCGGGGGGGCTTTATGAGCAGTTCTTC
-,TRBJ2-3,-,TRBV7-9,CASSPRDGHTDTQYF,TGTGCCAGCAGCCCACGGGACGGGCACACAGATACGCAGTATTTT
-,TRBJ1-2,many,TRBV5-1,CASSLEGRYGYTF,TGTGCCAGCAGCTTAGAGGGGAGGTATGGCTACACCTTC
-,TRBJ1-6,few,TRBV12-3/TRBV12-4,CASSTHPGGSSYNSPLHF,TGTGCCAGCAGTACTCACCCTGGGGGAAGCAGCTATAATTCACCCCTCCACTTT
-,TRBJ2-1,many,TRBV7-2,CASSLAGGAPWGLWQFF,TGTGCCAGCAGCTTAGCGGGGGGGGCCCCTTGGGGGCTCTGGCAGTTCTTC
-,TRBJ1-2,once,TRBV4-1,CASSQEAGGSFGGYTF,TGCGCCAGCAGCCAAGAGGCCGGGGGTAGTTTCGGTGGCTACACCTTC
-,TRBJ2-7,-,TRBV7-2,CASSLRVFSYEQYF,TGTGCCAGCAGCTTACGGGTCTTCTCCTACGAGCAGTACTTC
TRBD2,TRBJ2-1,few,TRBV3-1,CASSRGPGTTYNEQFF,TGTGCCAGCAGTCGCGGGCCCGGGACTACCTACAATGAGCAGTTCTTC
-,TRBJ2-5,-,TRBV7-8,CASSPPGLGQETQYF,TGTGCCAGCAGCCCCCCGGGTCTGGGGCAAGAGACCCAGTACTTC
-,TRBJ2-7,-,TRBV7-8,CASSLVLGGGSYEQYF,TGTGCCAGCAGCTTAGTCCTCGGGGGCGGCTCCTACGAGCAGTACTTC
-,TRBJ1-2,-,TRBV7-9,CASSYPGATPYGYTF,TGTGCCAGCAGCTACCCGGGAGCCACTCCCTATGGCTACACCTTC
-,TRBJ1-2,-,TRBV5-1,CASSLGQLGYTF,TGCGCCAGCAGCTTGGGACAACTTGGCTACACCTTC
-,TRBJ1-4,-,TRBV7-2,CASSSDLRGKLFF,TGTGCCAGCAGCTCTGACCTCAGGGGAAAACTGTTTTTT
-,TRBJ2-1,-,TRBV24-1,CATSWNRDDNEQFF,TGTGCCACCAGCTGGAACAGGGACGACAATGAGCAGTTCTTC
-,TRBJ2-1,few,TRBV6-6,CASSPGREQFF,TGTGCCAGCAGTCCGGGGCGGGAGCAGTTCTTC
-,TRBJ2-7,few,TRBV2,CASISQGGTYEQYF,TGTGCCAGCATCTCTCAGGGTGGGACCTACGAGCAGTACTTC
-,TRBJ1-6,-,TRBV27,CASSLSIGANSPLHF,TGTGCCAGCAGTTTGAGTATCGGGGCTAATTCACCCCTCCACTTT
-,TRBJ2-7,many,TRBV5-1,CASSSGTVTYEQYF,TGCGCCAGCAGCTCCGGGACGGTGACCTACGAGCAGTACTTC
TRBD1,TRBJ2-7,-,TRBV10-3,CAISGGGTGVSYEQYF,TGTGCCATCAGCGGCGGCGGGACAGGGGTTTCCTACGAGCAGTACTTC
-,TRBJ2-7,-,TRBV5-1,CASSDTRSSYNEQYF,TGCGCCAGCAGCGACACCCGATCCTCCTACAATGAGCAGTACTTC
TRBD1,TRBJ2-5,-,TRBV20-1,CSARSRFRDRPGTQYF,TGCAGTGCTAGATCCCGTTTCCGGGACAGACCAGGGACCCAGTACTTC
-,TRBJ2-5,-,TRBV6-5,CASSYGGVDETQYF,TGTGCCAGCAGTTATGGAGGGGTGGACGAGACCCAGTACTTC
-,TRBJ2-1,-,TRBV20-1,CSAWQTAYNEQFF,TGCAGTGCTTGGCAGACCGCCTACAATGAGCAGTTCTTC
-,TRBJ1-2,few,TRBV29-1,CSVEDPRGSNYGYTF,TGCAGCGTTGAAGATCCACGGGGCTCCAACTATGGCTACACCTTC
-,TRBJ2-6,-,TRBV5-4,CASSLSQGPPRVGANVLTF,TGTGCCAGCAGCTTGAGTCAGGGCCCCCCACGTGTGGGGGCCAACGTCCTGACTTTC
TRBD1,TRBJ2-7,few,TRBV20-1,CSARTGRGTYEQYF,TGCAGTGCTAGGACAGGGAGAGGGACCTACGAGCAGTACTTC
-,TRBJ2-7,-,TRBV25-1,CASSEEVVPYEQYF,TGTGCCAGCAGTGAAGAGGTCGTCCCCTACGAGCAGTACTTC